This record covers a single T cell receptor (beta chain). This sample is part of a study of T cells in localized non-small cell lung cancer. Repertoires were generated with immunoSEQ multiplex PCR, while TCRdb's copy carries only in-frame clones and drops some. The data hold some 64,000 clones, with 81% observed a single time. Germline trimming cut 0 bases from V and 2 bases from J; bases unmatched to any gene: 4. This CDR3 is built from 15 residues. CDR1 is SGHNT and CDR2 is YYREEE in the germline V gene (reference sequence). This TCR was sampled from a man aged 40-75 years with stage II lung adenocarcinoma. The material sequenced was PBMCs, taken before any cancer treatment. This chain links TRBV5-4 with TRBJ2-7; 8 positions match TRBD2. CDR3 DNA: TGTGCCAGCAGCTTGGATAGCGGGACCACCTACGAGCAGTACTTC. Translation: CASSLDSGTTYEQYF.